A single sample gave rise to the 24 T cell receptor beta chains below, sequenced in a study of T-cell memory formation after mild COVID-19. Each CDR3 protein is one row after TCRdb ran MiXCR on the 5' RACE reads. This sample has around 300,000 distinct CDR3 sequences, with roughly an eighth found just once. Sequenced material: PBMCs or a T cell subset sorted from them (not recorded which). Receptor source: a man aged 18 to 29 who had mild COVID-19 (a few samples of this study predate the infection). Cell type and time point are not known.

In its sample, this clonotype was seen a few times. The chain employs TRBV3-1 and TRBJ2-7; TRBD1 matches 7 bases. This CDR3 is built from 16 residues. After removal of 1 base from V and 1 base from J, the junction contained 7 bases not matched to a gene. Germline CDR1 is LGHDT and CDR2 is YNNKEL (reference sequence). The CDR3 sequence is CASSQGFATGSYEQYF. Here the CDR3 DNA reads TGTGCCAGCAGCCAAGGGTTCGCGACAGGGTCCTACGAGCAGTACTTC.

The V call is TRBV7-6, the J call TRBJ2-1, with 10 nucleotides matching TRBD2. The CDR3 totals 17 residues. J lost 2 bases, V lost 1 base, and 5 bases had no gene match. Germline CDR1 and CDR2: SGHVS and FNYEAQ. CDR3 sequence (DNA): TGTGCCAGCAGCTTAGAAGCGGGGGGGCACACCTACAATGAGCAGTTCTTC. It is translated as CASSLEAGGHTYNEQFF.

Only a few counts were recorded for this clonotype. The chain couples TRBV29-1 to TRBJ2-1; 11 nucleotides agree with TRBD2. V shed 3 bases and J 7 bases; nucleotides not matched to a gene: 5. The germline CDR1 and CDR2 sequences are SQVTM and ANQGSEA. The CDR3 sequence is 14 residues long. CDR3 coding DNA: TGCAGCGTTGAGGAGGGACTAGCGGCGAATGAGCAGTTCTTC. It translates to CSVEEGLAANEQFF.

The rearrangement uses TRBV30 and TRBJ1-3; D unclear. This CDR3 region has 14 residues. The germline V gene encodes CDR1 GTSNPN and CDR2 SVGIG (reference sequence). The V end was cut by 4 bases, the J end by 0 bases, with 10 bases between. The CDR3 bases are TGTGCCTGGAATTCAGGATACTCTGGAAACACCATATATTTT. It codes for CAWNSGYSGNTIYF.

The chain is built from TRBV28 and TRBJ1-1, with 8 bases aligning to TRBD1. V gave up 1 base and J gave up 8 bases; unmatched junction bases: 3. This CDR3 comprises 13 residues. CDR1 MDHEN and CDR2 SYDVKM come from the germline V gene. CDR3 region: CASSLSGQGEAFF. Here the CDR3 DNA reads TGTGCCAGCAGTTTATCAGGACAGGGCGAAGCTTTCTTT.

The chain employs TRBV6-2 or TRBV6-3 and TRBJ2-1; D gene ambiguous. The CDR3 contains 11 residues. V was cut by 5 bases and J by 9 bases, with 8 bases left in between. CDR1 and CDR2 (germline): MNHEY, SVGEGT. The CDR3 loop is CASSPSVEQFF. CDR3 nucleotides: TGTGCCAGCAGTCCCTCGGTTGAGCAGTTCTTC.

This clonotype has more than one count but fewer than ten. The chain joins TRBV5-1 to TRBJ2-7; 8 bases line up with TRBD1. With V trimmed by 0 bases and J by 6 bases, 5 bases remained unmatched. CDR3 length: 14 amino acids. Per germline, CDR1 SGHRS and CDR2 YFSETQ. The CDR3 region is CASSLGQGMGEQYF. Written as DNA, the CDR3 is TGCGCCAGCAGCTTGGGACAGGGGATGGGCGAGCAGTACTTC.

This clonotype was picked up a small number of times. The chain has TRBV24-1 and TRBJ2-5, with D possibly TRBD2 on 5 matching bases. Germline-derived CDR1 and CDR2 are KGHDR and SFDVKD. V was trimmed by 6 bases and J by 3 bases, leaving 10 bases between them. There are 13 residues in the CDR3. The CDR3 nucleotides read TGTGCCACCAGTCCCGGGGTCGAAGAGACCCAGTACTTC. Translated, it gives CATSPGVEETQYF.

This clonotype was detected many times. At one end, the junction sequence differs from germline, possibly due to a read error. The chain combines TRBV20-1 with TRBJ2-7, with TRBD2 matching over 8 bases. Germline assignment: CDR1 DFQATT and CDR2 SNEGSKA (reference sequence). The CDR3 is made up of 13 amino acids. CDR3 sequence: CSASRGGWSEQYF. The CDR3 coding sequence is TGCAGCGCTAGCCGCGGGGGGTGGAGCGAGCAGTACTTC.

The DNA of the CDR3 is TGTGCCAGCAGCCCCCCGGGGAACACTGAAGCTTTCTTT. This codes for CASSPPGNTEAFF. The chain links TRBV7-9 to TRBJ1-1; D not certain. The germline V and J ends were trimmed by 5 bases and 1 base, with 8 bases remaining between them. Germline V lookup: CDR1 SEHNR, CDR2 FQNEAQ (reference sequence). The CDR3 totals 13 residues.

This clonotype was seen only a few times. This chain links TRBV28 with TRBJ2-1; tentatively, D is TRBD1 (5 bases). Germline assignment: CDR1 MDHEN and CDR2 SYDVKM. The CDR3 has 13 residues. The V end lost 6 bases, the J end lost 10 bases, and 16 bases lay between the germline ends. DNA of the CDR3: TGTGCCAGCAGAAGACAGAGCCTCGGAGAGCAGTTCTTC. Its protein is CASRRQSLGEQFF.

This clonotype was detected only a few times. The CDR3 coding sequence is TGCGCCAGCAGCCAAGACAGGATCACCGGGGAGCTGTTTTTT. Amino acid sequence: CASSQDRITGELFF. The chain employs TRBV5-1 and TRBJ2-2; TRBD1 might be the D (6 bases). Germline CDR1 and CDR2: SGHRS and YFSETQ. The CDR3 consists of 14 residues. With 4 bases removed from V and 4 bases from J, the gap between germline ends came to 11 bases.

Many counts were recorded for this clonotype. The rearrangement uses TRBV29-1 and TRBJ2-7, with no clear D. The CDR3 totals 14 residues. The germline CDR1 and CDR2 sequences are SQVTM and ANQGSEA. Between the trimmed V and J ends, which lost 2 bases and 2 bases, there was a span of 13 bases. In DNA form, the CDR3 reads TGCAGCGTTGAAAGTTCTCTTTTCCCCTACGAGCAGTACTTC. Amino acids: CSVESSLFPYEQYF.

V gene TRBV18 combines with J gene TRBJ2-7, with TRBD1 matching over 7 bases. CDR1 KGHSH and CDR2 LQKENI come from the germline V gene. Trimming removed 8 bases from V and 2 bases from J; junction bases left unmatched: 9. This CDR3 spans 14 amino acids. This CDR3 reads CASTESGQTYEQYF. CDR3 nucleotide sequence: TGTGCCAGCACAGAATCGGGACAGACCTACGAGCAGTACTTC.

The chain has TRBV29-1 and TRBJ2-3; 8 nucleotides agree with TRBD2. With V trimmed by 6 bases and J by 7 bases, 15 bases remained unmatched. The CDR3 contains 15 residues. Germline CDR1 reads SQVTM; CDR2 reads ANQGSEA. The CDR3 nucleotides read TGCAGCGTCGGGGGGGCCGCCCCCGAAGTATATACGCAGTATTTT. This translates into CSVGGAAPEVYTQYF.

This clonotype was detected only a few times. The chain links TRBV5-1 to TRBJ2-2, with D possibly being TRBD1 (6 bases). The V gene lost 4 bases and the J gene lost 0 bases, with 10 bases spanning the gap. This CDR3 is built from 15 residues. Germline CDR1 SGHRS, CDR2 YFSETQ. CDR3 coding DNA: TGCGCCAGCAGCCACAGGGCCCCGAACACCGGGGAGCTGTTTTTT. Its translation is CASSHRAPNTGELFF.

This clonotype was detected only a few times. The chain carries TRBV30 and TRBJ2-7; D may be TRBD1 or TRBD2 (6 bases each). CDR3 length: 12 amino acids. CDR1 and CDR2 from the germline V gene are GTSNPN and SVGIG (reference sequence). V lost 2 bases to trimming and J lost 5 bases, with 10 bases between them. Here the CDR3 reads CAWSRGAHEQYF. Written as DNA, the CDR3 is TGTGCCTGGAGTAGGGGGGCTCACGAGCAGTACTTC.

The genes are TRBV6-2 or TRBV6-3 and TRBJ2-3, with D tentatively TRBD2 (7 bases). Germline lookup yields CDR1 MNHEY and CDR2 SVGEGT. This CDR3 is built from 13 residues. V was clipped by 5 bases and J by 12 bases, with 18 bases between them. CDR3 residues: CASSRPPGGNQYF. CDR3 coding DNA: TGTGCCAGCAGTAGACCACCGGGGGGCAACCAGTATTTT.

The CDR3 bases are TGCGCCAGCAGCCAAGATCCCCAAGGAGGGCAGCCCCAGCATTTT. Translating it yields CASSQDPQGGQPQHF. The rearrangement joins TRBV4-3 to TRBJ1-5; D not certain. Germline loops: CDR1 LGHNA, CDR2 YSLEER. The CDR3 loop spans 15 amino acids. Trimming took off 0 bases at V and 7 bases at J, with 13 bases between the two ends.

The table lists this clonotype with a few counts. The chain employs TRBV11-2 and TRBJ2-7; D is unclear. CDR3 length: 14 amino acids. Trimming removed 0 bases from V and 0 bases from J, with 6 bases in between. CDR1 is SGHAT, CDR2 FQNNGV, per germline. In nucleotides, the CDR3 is TGTGCCAGCAGCTTAGAAATGGGCTCCTACGAGCAGTACGTC. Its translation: CASSLEMGSYEQYV.

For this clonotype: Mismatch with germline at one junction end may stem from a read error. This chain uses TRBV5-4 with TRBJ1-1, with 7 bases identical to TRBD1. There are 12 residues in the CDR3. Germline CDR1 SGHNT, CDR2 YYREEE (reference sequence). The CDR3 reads CASSLYDRANIF. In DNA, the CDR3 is TGTGCCAGCAGTTTGTACGACAGGGCTAATATCTTT.

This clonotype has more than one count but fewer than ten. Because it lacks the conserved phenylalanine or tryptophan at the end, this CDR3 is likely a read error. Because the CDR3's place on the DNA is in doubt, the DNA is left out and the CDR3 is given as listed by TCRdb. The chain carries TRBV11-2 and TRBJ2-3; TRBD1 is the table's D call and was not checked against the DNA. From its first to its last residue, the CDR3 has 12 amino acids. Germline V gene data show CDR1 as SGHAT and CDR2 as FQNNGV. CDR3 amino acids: CASSLGWGAVGI.

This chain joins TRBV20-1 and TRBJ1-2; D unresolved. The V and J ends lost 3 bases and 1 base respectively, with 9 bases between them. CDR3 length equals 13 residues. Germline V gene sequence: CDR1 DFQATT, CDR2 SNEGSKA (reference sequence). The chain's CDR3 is CSASIILNYGYTF. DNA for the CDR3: TGCAGTGCTAGCATTATTCTTAACTATGGCTACACCTTC.

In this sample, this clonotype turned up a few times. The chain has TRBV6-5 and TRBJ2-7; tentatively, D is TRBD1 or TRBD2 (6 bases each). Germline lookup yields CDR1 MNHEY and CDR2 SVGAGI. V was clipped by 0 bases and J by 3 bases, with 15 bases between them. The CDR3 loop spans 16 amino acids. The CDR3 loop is CASSYSGGGQYYEQYF. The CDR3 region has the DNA TGTGCCAGCAGTTACTCGGGGGGTGGACAGTACTACGAGCAGTACTTC.